This section outlines one TCR beta chain sequence together with its context. The data were taken from a study of T cells after yellow fever vaccination. V lost 3 bases and J 4 bases, leaving 12 bases between the germline ends. Per germline, CDR1 MGHRA and CDR2 YSYEKL. The CDR3 spans 15 residues. TCRdb used MiXCR to reprocess the 5' RACE reads, holding one entry per CDR3 protein. In the table there are 250,000 to 350,000 distinct CDR3 sequences, around 4.4% of which are singletons. The V gene is TRBV4-1, the J gene TRBJ2-2; D might be TRBD1 or TRBD2, each matching 5 bases. The sequencing used PBMCs, collected 15 days after the yellow fever booster vaccination. This TCR was recovered from a man younger than 35 who received the YFV17D yellow fever vaccine. The CDR3 here is CASSQGPGSTGELFF. CDR3 DNA sequence: TGCGCCAGCAGCCAGGGACCAGGGAGCACCGGGGAGCTGTTTTTT.